The rows below give T cell receptor beta chains drawn from one sample of a study of T cell responses to AZD1222 COVID-19 vaccine. Repertoires were generated with immunoSEQ multiplex PCR, while TCRdb's copy carries only in-frame clones and drops some. Here the sample spans around 130,000 clones, almost 95% being singletons. The source material was peripheral blood, sampled on day 0 of AZD1222 vaccination. The source of these receptors is an adult in good health. Both conserved end residues are part of each CDR3. Fields, in order: V gene, J gene, clone size, D gene, CDR3 DNA, CDR3 protein. The D gene is left open where the match is weak. Clone size is stated in some rows and not others, as once, few, many or a class when expanded.

TRBV7-2	TRBJ1-2	-	-	TGTGCCAGCAGCTTCAGGGACACCGGAAACTATGGCTACACCTTC	CASSFRDTGNYGYTF
TRBV10-3	TRBJ1-1	-	TRBD1	TGTGCCATCAGTCCGGGACAGGGGGCTGGGGATTCTGAAGCTTTCTTT	CAISPGQGAGDSEAFF
TRBV29-1	TRBJ1-1	-	TRBD1	TGCAGCGTTGACCGATCGGGGACAGGGAACACTGAAGCTTTCTTT	CSVDRSGTGNTEAFF
TRBV4-2	TRBJ1-5	-	-	TGTGCCAGCAGCCAAGATAGTAGCAATCAGCCCCAGCATTTT	CASSQDSSNQPQHF
TRBV9	TRBJ2-7	once	-	TGTGCCAGCAGCGTAGTCCCAGATTACGAGCAGTACTTC	CASSVVPDYEQYF
TRBV7-9	TRBJ1-1	-	TRBD1	TGTGCCAGCAGCTATACCGGAGGGGGCTTGAACACTGAAGCTTTCTTT	CASSYTGGGLNTEAFF
TRBV12-3/TRBV12-4	TRBJ1-2	-	-	TGTGCCAGCAGCCGCGGTCATGGCTACACCTTC	CASSRGHGYTF
TRBV5-1	TRBJ1-2	-	-	TGCGCCAGCAGCCCTGGAGAAGGGGGCTATGGCTACACCTTC	CASSPGEGGYGYTF
TRBV19	TRBJ2-1	-	-	TGTGCCAGTAGTTTACAGGGAGGGGATGAGCAGTTCTTC	CASSLQGGDEQFF
TRBV5-4	TRBJ1-1	once	TRBD1	TGTGCCAGCAGCCAGGGACAGGGGGCTGAAGCTTTCTTT	CASSQGQGAEAFF
TRBV27	TRBJ1-2	-	-	TGTGCCAGCAGTTTAGTATTTGGGACAAAGTATGGCTACACCTTC	CASSLVFGTKYGYTF
TRBV21-1	TRBJ1-5	-	-	TGTGCCAGCAGCCACCAAGGAGGAGGGTGGAGCAATCAGCCCCAGCATTTT	CASSHQGGGWSNQPQHF
TRBV5-1	TRBJ2-5	-	-	TGCGCCAGCAGCCGTGCGGGCCAAGAGACCCAGTACTTC	CASSRAGQETQYF
TRBV23-1	TRBJ1-4	-	-	TGCGCCAGCACCTCGGAAAAACTGTTTTTT	CASTSEKLFF
TRBV30	TRBJ2-1	-	-	TGTGCCTGGAGGGGGGTTGGGAATGAGCAGTTCTTC	CAWRGVGNEQFF
TRBV3-1/TRBV3-2	TRBJ1-5	once	-	TGTGCCAGCAGCCGGGGGTCTCTCAATCAGCCCCAGCATTTT	CASSRGSLNQPQHF
TRBV6-4	TRBJ1-1	-	TRBD1	TGTGCCAGCGGCCTGAGGGACAGGGGTTTGGCTTTCTTT	CASGLRDRGLAFF
TRBV3-1/TRBV3-2	TRBJ1-1	-	-	TGTGCCAGCAGCCCTGTCGAGACTGGGACTGAAGCTTTCTTT	CASSPVETGTEAFF
TRBV6-5	TRBJ1-1	-	TRBD1	TGTGCCAGCAGTTACGGACAGGGGCTAGGTGTCGCTGAAGCTTTCTTT	CASSYGQGLGVAEAFF
TRBV12-3/TRBV12-4	TRBJ2-7	-	-	TGTGCCAGCAGTCACACCTACGAGCAGTACTTC	CASSHTYEQYF
TRBV27	TRBJ1-2	-	TRBD1	TGTGCCAGCAGTTTGGGGGACAGGGGAGGCTACACCTTC	CASSLGDRGGYTF
TRBV5-6	TRBJ2-3	once	-	TGTGCCAGCAGCTTGGACAGGGTCACAGATACGCAGTATTTT	CASSLDRVTDTQYF
TRBV12-3/TRBV12-4	TRBJ1-1	-	-	TGTGCCAGCAGTTTAGGGGGGAACACTGAAGCTTTCTTT	CASSLGGNTEAFF
TRBV6-5	TRBJ1-3	-	TRBD1	TGTGCCAGCAGTTCCGGGACAGGGGGAAACACCATATATTTT	CASSSGTGGNTIYF
TRBV6-5	TRBJ1-6	-	-	TGTGCCAGCGGGTTCGGGACTCCTAATTCACCCCTCCACTTT	CASGFGTPNSPLHF
TRBV6-6	TRBJ1-5	-	TRBD1	TGTGCCAGCAGTTACGCAGGGGGGCCCAATCAGCCCCAGCATTTT	CASSYAGGPNQPQHF
TRBV19	TRBJ1-3	-	-	TGTGCCAGTAGTATCGACAGGCTTGGAAACACCATATATTTT	CASSIDRLGNTIYF
TRBV27	TRBJ2-1	-	TRBD2	TGTGCCAGCAGACGGGGACTAGCGGAAACCTACAATGAGCAGTTCTTC	CASRRGLAETYNEQFF
TRBV20-1	TRBJ1-1	-	-	TGCAGTGCTCCCAGGGGCCCGTTCGCTTTCTTT	CSAPRGPFAFF
TRBV11-3	TRBJ2-1	-	-	TGTGCCAGCAGCTTAGTCAGACAGAATGAGCAGTTCTTC	CASSLVRQNEQFF
TRBV6-2/TRBV6-3	TRBJ2-6	-	-	TGTGCCAGCAGTTACATCCTTTCTGGGGCCAACGTCCTGACTTTC	CASSYILSGANVLTF
TRBV11-2	TRBJ1-1	-	TRBD1	TGTGCCAGCAGCAGACAGGGGGACACTGAAGCTTTCTTT	CASSRQGDTEAFF
TRBV7-9	TRBJ1-1	-	TRBD1	TGTGCCAGCAACGAGGGGGCGAGGAACACTGAAGCTTTCTTT	CASNEGARNTEAFF
TRBV20-1	TRBJ1-2	-	-	TGCAGTGCTAGTTCAAGCCTGGACTATGGCTACACCTTC	CSASSSLDYGYTF
TRBV7-3	TRBJ2-3	-	-	TGTGCCAGCAGCTTAAGACGGTCAGATACGCAGTATTTT	CASSLRRSDTQYF
TRBV7-2	TRBJ2-3	-	-	TGTGCCAGCAGCTTAGAAGTCTCCACAGATACGCAGTATTTT	CASSLEVSTDTQYF
TRBV11-2	TRBJ1-2	-	TRBD1	TGTGCCAGCAGCATCCGACAGGGGGACTATGGCTACACCTTC	CASSIRQGDYGYTF
TRBV7-6	TRBJ2-1	-	TRBD2	TGTGCCAGCAGCTCTCGGGGGGGCGGAAATGAGCAGTTCTTC	CASSSRGGGNEQFF
TRBV2	TRBJ1-4	-	-	TGTGCCAGCAGTAAACTTGGAGCTAAAGCAACTAATGAAAAACTGTTTTTT	CASSKLGAKATNEKLFF
TRBV11-2	TRBJ1-2	-	-	TGTGCCAGCAGCTTCGGGGCGGCCGAGTATGGCTACACCTTC	CASSFGAAEYGYTF
TRBV19	TRBJ2-7	few	-	TGTGCCAGTAGTATACCAGGAAAGTACGAGCAGTACTTC	CASSIPGKYEQYF
TRBV30	TRBJ1-2	few	-	TGTGCCTGGAGTGGGCGGATCTTCACCTATGGCTACACCTTC	CAWSGRIFTYGYTF
TRBV5-1	TRBJ2-2	-	TRBD1	TGCGCCAGCAGCTGGCAGGGGGCTTCATGGACCGGGGAGCTGTTTTTT	CASSWQGASWTGELFF
TRBV27	TRBJ1-5	-	-	TGTGCCAGCAGTACCCGAGGGGATATTCAGCCCCAGCATTTT	CASSTRGDIQPQHF
TRBV12-3/TRBV12-4	TRBJ2-1	-	-	TGTGCCAGCAGTCTGAGACGAAGGAATGAGCAGTTCTTC	CASSLRRRNEQFF
TRBV13	TRBJ2-3	-	TRBD2	TGTGCCAGCAGCAGCAGACTAGCACCAGATACGCAGTATTTT	CASSSRLAPDTQYF
TRBV5-1	TRBJ1-1	-	-	TGCGCCAGCAGCTTTCAGGGCGACACTGAAGCTTTCTTT	CASSFQGDTEAFF
TRBV19	TRBJ2-1	-	TRBD2	TGTGCCAGTAGTAGGACGACTAGCGGGGGGGCCAATGAGCAGTTCTTC	CASSRTTSGGANEQFF
TRBV9	TRBJ2-7	-	-	TGTGCCAGCAGCGTAGAGGGGGGAACCTCCTACGAGCAGTACTTC	CASSVEGGTSYEQYF
TRBV30	TRBJ1-2	once	-	TGTGCCTGGAGTGTACCAGGGTCGGTCTATGGCTACACCTTC	CAWSVPGSVYGYTF
TRBV5-1	TRBJ2-3	-	TRBD1	TGCGCCAGCAGCACCCGACAGGGAAGAGATACGCAGTATTTT	CASSTRQGRDTQYF
TRBV14	TRBJ2-2	-	TRBD2	TGTGCCAGCAGCCGGTACGGCGGGACTAGCGGAAACACCGGGGAGCTGTTTTTT	CASSRYGGTSGNTGELFF
TRBV5-1	TRBJ2-1	-	-	TGCGCCAGCAGCGATCAGGTAGGGTCCTACAATGAGCAGTTCTTC	CASSDQVGSYNEQFF
TRBV2	TRBJ1-1	-	-	TGTGCCAGCAGCTTCGGGACCGGTGAGGTGGACACTGAAGCTTTCTTT	CASSFGTGEVDTEAFF
TRBV7-8	TRBJ1-5	-	-	TGTGCCAGCAGCTTGGGGGATCCGGGCCTCATTCAGCCCCAGCATTTT	CASSLGDPGLIQPQHF
TRBV7-9	TRBJ2-1	-	-	TGTGCCAGCAGCTTAGCGAGGGCTAGCGTGTCCTACAATGAGCAGTTCTTC	CASSLARASVSYNEQFF
TRBV4-1	TRBJ1-2	-	-	TGCGCCAGCAGCCCCTCTTTAGAAGGATCTAACTATGGCTACACCTTC	CASSPSLEGSNYGYTF
TRBV19	TRBJ2-3	-	-	TGTGCCAGTAGAAATAGGGTCAGTTGGGATACGCAGTATTTT	CASRNRVSWDTQYF
TRBV5-5	TRBJ1-3	-	-	TGTGCCAGCAGCCAAGGAGGGACAATCTCTGGAAACACCATATATTTT	CASSQGGTISGNTIYF